This is a list of T cell receptor beta chains from one sample in a study of OX40 agonist ivuxolimab in advanced cancers. Libraries were prepared by immunoSEQ multiplex PCR; TCRdb keeps only in-frame clonotypes and omits some of them. Here the sample spans about 110,000 clones, approximately 89% being singletons. The material was CD4+ or CD8+ T cells sorted from blood, obtained in a trial of the OX40 agonist ivuxolimab. The receptors here all came from an adult with an advanced solid tumor such as melanoma, head and neck, liver or kidney cancer. CDR3s leave out the opening cysteine and the closing phenylalanine or tryptophan. Size is stated for part of the rows, as once, few or many counts, or as a class when the clone is expanded.

size,J,V,CDR3
once,TRBJ2-5,TRBV20-1,SARLGETQY
NA,TRBJ2-7,TRBV28,ASITQEGGGRYEQY
NA,TRBJ2-7,TRBV30,AWKHRSSYEQY
NA,TRBJ2-5,TRBV7-6,ASSLNRDRQETQY
NA,TRBJ1-2,TRBV27,ASSDRDRGNYGYT
NA,TRBJ2-2,TRBV7-9,ASSLDAGNTGELF
NA,NA,TRBV2,ASSEREYSYEQY
NA,TRBJ2-3,TRBV19,ASSMWQTSSTDTQY
NA,TRBJ1-4,TRBV14,ASSQVDARPNEKLF
NA,TRBJ1-1,TRBV5-4,ASSSLSKMNTEAF
NA,TRBJ2-3,TRBV19,ASSIEGLADTDTQY
NA,TRBJ2-2,TRBV6-6,ASSTFSDTGELF
NA,TRBJ1-1,TRBV6-5,ASLKTGVTEAF
few,TRBJ1-6,TRBV19,ASRYDLNSPLH
NA,TRBJ2-7,TRBV28,ASRSGGLSYEQH
NA,TRBJ2-2,TRBV6-4,ASSDRARTGELF
NA,TRBJ2-7,TRBV5-4,ASSTETGREQY
NA,TRBJ2-1,TRBV18,ASSLPGENEQF
NA,TRBJ2-7,TRBV18,ASSPGPEDEQY
NA,TRBJ1-5,TRBV2,ASSERTGSVQPQH
NA,NA,TRBV18,ASSPLDRDRPYEQY
NA,TRBJ2-2,TRBV7-9,ASTANTGELF
once,TRBJ2-5,TRBV19,ASSILAGGQETQY
NA,TRBJ2-1,TRBV5-4,ASSLQGREQF